These T cell receptor beta chains were read from a single sample in a study of identical twins. TCRdb processed the 5' RACE reads anew with MiXCR; each CDR3 protein has one entry. This table has 350,000 to 450,000 distinct CDR3 sequences, roughly 18% appearing once. The sample taken for sequencing was naive T cells sorted from blood. The receptors were sampled from a man in his forties or fifties in good health. Each CDR3 is given with its conserved first and last residue. The D gene is left open where the match is weak. Not every row has a clone size; where given, it reads once, few, many or a size class.

>.|TRBJ1-5|TRBV6-2/TRBV6-3|.
TGTGCCAGCAGGCAGGACCTTAGCAATCAGCCCCAGCATTTT
CASRQDLSNQPQHF
>many|TRBJ2-4|TRBV11-2|.
TGTGCCAGCAGCTCCTACGGCATTCAGTACTTC
CASSSYGIQYF
>few|TRBJ2-7|TRBV4-3|.
TGCGCCAGCAGTCGTTCGCAGGGAGTTGGCTACGAGCAGTACTTC
CASSRSQGVGYEQYF
>many|TRBJ2-7|TRBV29-1|.
TGCAGCGGGGGACGGGACGACTACGAGCAGTACTTC
CSGGRDDYEQYF
>many|TRBJ2-1|TRBV20-1|TRBD2
TGCAGTGCTAGAGATTGGGGCGCAGGACTAGCGGGTAGCTCCTACAATGAGCAGTTCTTC
CSARDWGAGLAGSSYNEQFF
>few|TRBJ2-7|TRBV10-3|.
TGTGCCGTCCGGGACTCGATCTACGAGCAGTACTTC
CAVRDSIYEQYF
>.|TRBJ2-1|TRBV9|.
TGTGCCAGCGCCCCCCACAGGAGGGGGGGAACCAACAATGAGCAGTTCTTC
CASAPHRRGGTNNEQFF
>.|TRBJ2-5|TRBV5-4|TRBD2
TGTGCCAGCAGCGACGGGGGGTATGAGACCCAGTACTTC
CASSDGGYETQYF
>few|TRBJ2-3|TRBV10-3|.
TGTGCCATCACCCCCGTAAGTTCCACAGATACGCAGTATTTT
CAITPVSSTDTQYF
>many|TRBJ2-1|TRBV29-1|TRBD2
TGCAGCGTTGAAGATCGGCTAGCGGGAGTAGGTGAGCAGTTCTTC
CSVEDRLAGVGEQFF
>many|TRBJ2-7|TRBV5-1|TRBD2
TGCGCCAGCAGCTTGTACCCTAGCGGGAGTGTCTACGAGCAGTACTTC
CASSLYPSGSVYEQYF
>few|TRBJ2-5|TRBV7-2|.
TGTGCCAGCAGCCAAGCAGTTGGTGGGGAGACCCAGTACTTC
CASSQAVGGETQYF
>.|TRBJ2-1|TRBV18|.
TGTGCCAGCTCACTTGCGACAGGCCAGAGCTCCTACAATGAGCAGTTCTTC
CASSLATGQSSYNEQFF
>few|TRBJ2-3|TRBV5-1|.
TGCGCCAGCAGCTTGGAAGGGCAGAGCACAGATACGCAGTATTTT
CASSLEGQSTDTQYF
>many|TRBJ2-2|TRBV5-1|.
TGCGCCAGCAGGGAGGGCCCGAACACCGGGGAGCTGTTTTTT
CASREGPNTGELFF
>.|TRBJ1-2|TRBV7-9|.
TGTGCCAGCAGCCAGACGGGGGCAGACGGCTACACCTTC
CASSQTGADGYTF
>many|TRBJ2-1|TRBV20-1|.
TGCAGTGCGTTAGTAGCGGATAGCTCCTACAATGAGCAGTTCTTC
CSALVADSSYNEQFF
>many|TRBJ2-2|TRBV28|TRBD2
TGTGCCAGCAGAACTAGCGGGACTAACACCGGGGAGCTGTTTTTT
CASRTSGTNTGELFF
>.|TRBJ2-2|TRBV12-3/TRBV12-4|.
TGTGCCAGCAGGACAGGTGATCTCACCGGGGAGCTGTTTTTT
CASRTGDLTGELFF
>few|TRBJ2-7|TRBV7-2|.
TGTGCCAGCAGCTTATCCCAGCTGGGCTCCTACGAGCAGTACTTC
CASSLSQLGSYEQYF